Detailed here is one TCR beta chain. CDR3 size: 16 residues. CDR1 and CDR2 (germline): MNHEY, SVGAGI. The junction had 7 bases not matched to a gene; V was cut back by 2 bases and J by 5 bases. The data stem from a study of PD-L1 blockade in urothelial cancer. About the study: Patients commenced intravenous atezolizumab, 1,200 mg every 3 weeks, in the mid-2010s. Patients with male sex and bladder-origin urothelial cancer accounted for about 85% of the roughly 30 enrolled. Samples of blood were analyzed 3 weeks (second dose) and 6 weeks after treatment start.

TCRdb keeps only in-frame clones here, not all; method: immunoSEQ multiplex PCR. The table lists some 79,000 clones, 82% of them singletons. The receptor's source is a man in his 70s with urothelial cancer. The chain is built from TRBV6-5 and TRBJ1-1; 11 bases line up with TRBD1. The input for sequencing was PBMCs, taken around atezolizumab (anti-PD-L1) treatment. DNA for the CDR3: TGTGCCAGCAGTTACAGCGGGACAGGGGGGTGGACTGAAGCTTTCTTT. Encoded protein: CASSYSGTGGWTEAFF.